The count of the clone carrying this T cell receptor (beta chain) is one. CDR3 size: 16 residues. J lost 2 bases, V lost 6 bases, and 3 bases had no gene match. CDR1 SNHLY and CDR2 FYNNEI come from the germline V gene. This sample was included in a study of blood T cell repertoires in COVID-19. Across the whole study: COVID-19 samples from acute and convalescent phases originated in the United States, Italy and Spain. In each case, the material was cDNA or gDNA derived from T cells, B-cell-depleted T cells, or PBMCs.

Under the authors' procedure: Researchers report that nucleated cell counts were estimated from reference gene primer amplification. Clones were read by immunoSEQ multiplex PCR, and TCRdb kept only the in-frame ones, dropping some. The V and J calls and the clone size are those of that table, but D and trimming were determined from the DNA. This sample yields fewer than 110,000 clones, of which 85% to 95% are seen a single time; more than 5% belongs to the top ten. This TCR derives from a man aged 50 to 60 with active COVID-19. What was sequenced was peripheral blood. V usage is TRBV2 and J usage is TRBJ2-2; 13 bases are shared with TRBD2. The CDR3 DNA sequence: TGTGCCAGCAGCGGACTAGCGGGAGTAAACACCGGGGAGCTGTTTTTT. This encodes CASSGLAGVNTGELFF.